One sample yielded the 15 T cell receptor beta chains listed below, sequenced in a study of blood T cell repertoires in COVID-19. Measured with immunoSEQ multiplex PCR; TCRdb has only the in-frame clones, and not every one. The sample lists some 250,000 clones, 70% to 90% occurring once. The sequenced sample was PBMCs or T cells enriched from blood (not recorded which). The receptors here all came from a woman aged 45-59 years who had recovered from COVID-19.

This clone was recorded only once. The CDR3 spells CASSYSTGEVEKLFF. The CDR3 coding sequence is TGTGCCAGCAGTTACTCGACAGGGGAAGTAGAAAAACTGTTTTTT. The V call is TRBV6-5, the J call TRBJ1-4, with TRBD1 identical over 8 bases. The germline V gene has CDR1 MNHEY and CDR2 SVGAGI. This CDR3 is built from 15 residues. The V and J ends lost 0 bases and 8 bases, in that order; junction bases with no gene match: 5.

The chain links TRBV6-5 to TRBJ2-1, with D tentatively TRBD1 (6 bases). V dropped 6 bases and J dropped 0 bases, with 12 bases sitting between them. Germline CDR1 reads MNHEY; CDR2 reads SVGAGI. CDR3 length: 15 residues. CDR3 sequence reads: CASRVRGSSYNEQFF. For the CDR3, the DNA is TGTGCCAGCAGGGTGAGGGGGTCCTCCTACAATGAGCAGTTCTTC.

The chain has TRBV6-2 or TRBV6-3 and TRBJ1-1; D remains ambiguous. CDR1 is MNHEY and CDR2 is SVGEGT in the germline V gene. Trimming took 6 bases from V and 4 from J, leaving 6 bases between them. This CDR3 spans 11 amino acids. CDR3 region: CASSSTTEAFF. In DNA form, the CDR3 reads TGTGCCAGCAGCAGCACCACTGAAGCTTTCTTT.

This chain uses TRBV6-5 with TRBJ1-2, with a possible D match to TRBD1 (6 bases). The V and J ends lost 6 bases and 4 bases respectively, with 9 bases between them. The germline V gene encodes CDR1 MNHEY and CDR2 SVGAGI. The CDR3 is 12 amino acids. DNA for the CDR3: TGTGCCAGCAGAACAGGGAGCTATGGCTACACCTTC. It codes for CASRTGSYGYTF.

The chain is built from TRBV28 and TRBJ2-7; D perhaps matches TRBD1 (6 bases). Trimming took 5 bases from V and 0 from J, leaving 11 bases between them. Germline values: CDR1 MDHEN, CDR2 SYDVKM. CDR3 length equals 14 residues. CDR3 residues: CASSKRTASYEQYF. The CDR3 DNA follows: TGTGCCAGCAGTAAACGGACAGCCTCCTACGAGCAGTACTTC. Full variable domain (outside the CDR3, taken from reference TRBV28 and TRBJ2-7): DVKVTQSSRYLVKRTGEKVFLECVQDMDHENMFWYRQDPGLGLRLIYFSYDVKMKEKGDIPEGYSVSREKKERFSLILESASTNQTSMYLCASSKRTASYEQYFGPGTRLTVT.

This clone was seen ten or more times. The chain links TRBV19 to TRBJ2-7, with 10 nucleotides matching TRBD2. J lost 7 bases, V lost 5 bases, and 11 bases had no gene match. The CDR3 contains 15 residues. Per the germline V gene, CDR1 is LNHDA and CDR2 is SQIVND (reference sequence). CDR3 in amino acids: CASSPEAGGPREQYF. The CDR3 bases are TGTGCCAGTAGTCCGGAAGCGGGAGGGCCGAGGGAGCAGTACTTC.

The chain has TRBV5-1 and TRBJ1-1; D uncertain. Germline lookup yields CDR1 SGHRS and CDR2 YFSETQ. V was shortened by 0 bases and J by 5 bases, with 14 bases between the two germline ends. The CDR3 runs 15 residues. The CDR3: CASSLVDPRRTEAFF. The DNA for the CDR3 is TGCGCCAGCAGCTTGGTGGACCCCAGGAGGACTGAAGCTTTCTTT.

The chain uses TRBV14 and TRBJ2-5, with D perhaps matching TRBD1 (5 bases). CDR3 length: 16 amino acids. V lost 0 bases to trimming and J lost 3 bases, with 14 bases between them. CDR1 SGHDN and CDR2 FVKESK come from the germline V gene. CDR3: CASSQDTYWGKETQYF. CDR3 nucleotide sequence: TGTGCCAGCAGCCAAGACACCTACTGGGGCAAAGAGACCCAGTACTTC.

V and J are TRBV29-1 and TRBJ1-1; 7 bases line up with TRBD1. The length of the CDR3 is 14 residues. Germline lookup yields CDR1 SQVTM and CDR2 ANQGSEA. After removal of 5 bases from V and 1 base from J, the junction contained 7 bases not matched to a gene. The CDR3 loop reads CSVRKEGANTEAFF. For the CDR3, the DNA is TGCAGCGTTCGGAAGGAGGGGGCGAACACTGAAGCTTTCTTT.

The chain is built from TRBV29-1 and TRBJ1-5; D gene unclear. The germline V and J ends were trimmed by 5 bases and 4 bases, with 12 bases remaining between them. There are 13 residues in the CDR3. Germline V gene sequence: CDR1 SQVTM, CDR2 ANQGSEA. The CDR3 here is CSVSENSNQPQHF. CDR3 in DNA: TGCAGCGTTTCCGAGAATTCGAATCAGCCCCAGCATTTT.

The chain is built from TRBV7-9 and TRBJ1-1; a possible D gene is TRBD1 (6 bases). Trimming removed 7 bases at V and 3 bases at J, with 21 bases between. This CDR3 has 16 amino acids. Germline loops: CDR1 SEHNR, CDR2 FQNEAQ (reference sequence). The CDR3 nucleotides are TGTGCCAGCACTCACACAGGGCGATTTATGGACACTGAAGCTTTCTTT. This encodes CASTHTGRFMDTEAFF.

The chain links TRBV14 to TRBJ2-7; 12 nucleotides align to TRBD1. Trimming cost V 4 bases and J 7 bases; bases outside gene matches: 11. The CDR3 totals 16 residues. CDR1 and CDR2 (germline): SGHDN, FVKESK. The CDR3 protein is CASSLGQGARRWEQYF. Here the CDR3 DNA reads TGTGCCAGCAGCCTGGGACAGGGGGCGCGTAGATGGGAGCAGTACTTC.

The chain links TRBV19 to TRBJ1-2, with D maybe TRBD1 (6 bases). The V end was cut by 3 bases, the J end by 7 bases, with 18 bases between. The CDR3 is made up of 15 amino acids. CDR1 is LNHDA, CDR2 SQIVND, per germline (reference sequence). The CDR3 DNA follows: TGTGCCAGTAGTATCGCGGCCAGGGGTCTTGGTGGCTACACCTTC. Protein product: CASSIAARGLGGYTF.

The chain joins TRBV29-1 to TRBJ2-2, with 10 bases identical to TRBD1. The CDR3 contains 13 residues. V trimming: 7 bases; J trimming: 6 bases; junction bases outside the gene matches: 5. The V gene's germline CDR1 is SQVTM and CDR2 ANQGSEA. In DNA, the CDR3 is TGCAGCGCTGGGACAGGGGATCCCGGGGAGCTGTTTTTT. Protein: CSAGTGDPGELFF.

The rearrangement joins TRBV24-1 to TRBJ1-1; D is possibly TRBD1 (5 bases). V lost 3 bases and J 1 base, leaving 8 bases between the germline ends. The CDR3 length is 14 residues. From germline, CDR1 is KGHDR and CDR2 SFDVKD. The CDR3 bases are TGTGCCACCAGTGATGCGGACAAGAACACTGAAGCTTTCTTT. Amino acid sequence: CATSDADKNTEAFF.